The next 23 T cell receptor beta chains were all read from a single sample in a study of shared T cell receptors in the human thymus. Assay used: immunoSEQ multiplex PCR; TCRdb lists only in-frame clones, some missing. The sample consists of 700,000 to 750,000 clones, 80% to 90% of them appearing once. These records were also assigned to another study, of human thymus T cells.

Sequencing was performed on thymocytes. The receptor source for this set is a girl less than two years old with a congenital heart defect.

This chain connects TRBV7-3 to TRBJ2-7; 8 positions agree with TRBD1. The trim removed 4 bases at V and 7 bases at J, leaving 12 bases unmatched. CDR3 size: 15 residues. Looked up from germline, CDR1 is SGHTA and CDR2 is FQGTGA. The CDR3 coding sequence is TGTGCCAGCAGCTCGATTCCGGGACAGGTACGGGAGCAGTACTTC. Translating gives CASSSIPGQVREQYF.

This clone was seen more than once but under ten times. The CDR3 region is CATSRNQGALNSYGYTF. The CDR3 DNA reads as TGTGCCACCAGCAGAAATCAGGGGGCGCTTAATTCCTATGGCTACACCTTC. The chain carries TRBV15 and TRBJ1-2; TRBD1 matches 8 bases. V dropped 2 bases and J dropped 4; count of bases not matched to a gene: 12. Germline loops: CDR1 LNHNV, CDR2 YYDKDF (reference sequence). The CDR3 spans 17 residues.

This chain joins TRBV4-1 and TRBJ2-7, with D possibly being TRBD1 (6 bases). CDR1 is MGHRA, CDR2 YSYEKL, per germline. CDR3 length: 17 amino acids. V was clipped by 3 bases and J by 3 bases, with 21 bases between them. CDR3 sequence: CASSQVPGHLSSYEQYF. The DNA of the CDR3 is TGCGCCAGCAGCCAGGTCCCGGGACACCTCTCAAGCTACGAGCAGTACTTC.

V gene TRBV10-2 combines with J gene TRBJ1-2; no definite D call. Germline assignment: CDR1 WSHSY and CDR2 SAAADI. CDR3 size: 13 residues. V lost 3 bases to trimming and J lost 6 bases, with 11 bases between them. This chain's CDR3 is CASSDAECDGYTF. CDR3 DNA sequence: TGCGCCAGCAGTGATGCGGAGTGCGATGGCTACACCTTC.

This clone appeared a few times. The sample contains more than one DNA sequence encoding this CDR3. The rearrangement links TRBV4-3 to TRBJ2-5; 10 bases match TRBD2. The CDR3 is 17 amino acids. Germline CDR1 and CDR2: LGHNA and YSLEER. With 0 bases clipped from V and 5 bases from J, the junction kept 9 bases outside the gene matches. As DNA, the CDR3 is TGCGCCAGCAGCCAAGACCGCCTAGCGGGGGTGAGGGAGACCCAGTACTTC. Protein product: CASSQDRLAGVRETQYF.

The chain employs TRBV19 and TRBJ2-4, with 10 positions matching TRBD1. This CDR3 is 12 amino acids long. CDR1 is LNHDA and CDR2 is SQIVND in the germline V gene (reference sequence). The ends lost 10 bases at V and 10 bases at J; junction bases unmatched: 7. The CDR3: CAISGTGVIQYF. CDR3 DNA sequence: TGTGCCATTTCTGGGACAGGGGTTATTCAGTACTTC.

This clone was observed once. The chain recombines TRBV5-6 with TRBJ1-2; D call uncertain. This CDR3 spans 14 amino acids. The V end lost 3 bases, the J end lost 2 bases, and 11 bases lay between the germline ends. Germline V CDR1 and CDR2: SGHDT, YYEEEE. The CDR3 sequence: CASSWLRRNYGYTF. The CDR3 DNA reads TGTGCCAGCAGCTGGCTCAGGAGGAACTATGGCTACACCTTC.

This clone has only one observation. The genes are TRBV19 and TRBJ1-6; maybe TRBD1 (6 bases). Looked up from germline, CDR1 is LNHDA and CDR2 is SQIVND (reference sequence). This CDR3 has 18 residues. With 2 bases removed from V and 0 bases from J, the gap between germline ends came to 14 bases. CDR3 sequence (DNA): TGTGCCAGTAGTATATTAACAGGGAATAGCTCCTATAATTCACCCCTCCACTTT. Translation: CASSILTGNSSYNSPLHF.

The chain has TRBV19 and TRBJ2-4; perhaps TRBD2 as D (5 bases). Germline CDR1 LNHDA, CDR2 SQIVND (reference sequence). The V gene lost 6 bases and the J gene lost 9 bases, with 12 bases spanning the gap. The CDR3 runs to 12 residues. The CDR3 region is CASSPGKVIQYF. The CDR3 DNA reads TGTGCCAGTAGCCCGGGGAAGGTCATTCAGTACTTC. The entire variable domain, with the rest obtained from reference TRBV19 and TRBJ2-4, is as follows: DGGITQSPKYLFRKEGQNVTLSCEQNLNHDAMYWYRQDPGQGLRLIYYSQIVNDFQKGDIAEGYSVSREKKESFPLTVTSAQKNPTAFYLCASSPGKVIQYFGAGTRLSVL.

This rearrangement joins TRBV28 to TRBJ2-7; D is perhaps TRBD1 (5 bases). CDR1 and CDR2 (germline): MDHEN, SYDVKM. V lost 5 bases, J lost 4 bases, and 9 bases lay in between. CDR3 length equals 12 residues. In DNA, the CDR3 is TGTGCCAGCAGTGGCAGGGTATACGAGCAGTACTTC. This gives the protein CASSGRVYEQYF.

The rearrangement joins TRBV28 to TRBJ2-3; 7 positions agree with TRBD2. The CDR3 sequence is 18 residues long. Trimming at V came to 0 bases and at J to 0 bases, leaving 9 bases not matched to a gene. Germline V gene data show CDR1 as MDHEN and CDR2 as SYDVKM. The CDR3 sequence is CASSLCREGRSSTDTQYF. CDR3 in DNA: TGTGCCAGCAGTTTATGCAGGGAGGGACGATCTAGCACAGATACGCAGTATTTT.

J is TRBJ2-1 and V is TRBV5-6; TRBD2 matches at 7 bases. The CDR3 is 15 residues long. CDR1 SGHDT and CDR2 YYEEEE come from the germline V gene. V lost 5 bases, J lost 5 bases, and 10 bases stayed unmatched. The CDR3 DNA follows: TGTGCCAGCAGTCTACGGGAGGATCGCGACAATGAGCAGTTCTTC. Its translation is CASSLREDRDNEQFF.

This clone turned up a few times. The chain combines TRBV4-1 with TRBJ1-5; 8 bases fit TRBD1. This CDR3 is built from 17 residues. Germline V CDR1 and CDR2: MGHRA, YSYEKL. The ends lost 0 bases at V and 3 bases at J; junction bases unmatched: 7. The CDR3 loop reads CASSQEDGDRNNQPQHF. The DNA for the CDR3 is TGCGCCAGCAGCCAAGAAGATGGGGACAGGAACAATCAGCCCCAGCATTTT.

This chain connects TRBV5-3 to TRBJ2-2, with 7 nucleotides matching TRBD2. TRBV5-3 is reported as an ORF; its role is uncertain. V trimming: 4 bases; J trimming: 1 base; junction bases outside the gene matches: 10. The length of the CDR3 is 17 residues. DNA for the CDR3: TGTGCCAGAAGCGACGCTCGTGCGGGGGAGAACACCGGGGAGCTGTTTTTT. Amino acid sequence: CARSDARAGENTGELFF.

The CDR3, as DNA: TGTGCCAGCAGTAAAGGACAGGGTGGTCAGTGCGAGCAGTACTTC. It translates to CASSKGQGGQCEQYF. The chain carries TRBV2 and TRBJ2-7; TRBD1 matches 8 bases. CDR3 length: 15 residues. The germline gives CDR1 SNHLY, CDR2 FYNNEI. V shed 5 bases and J 6 bases; nucleotides not matched to a gene: 12.

This sequence joins TRBV10-2 and TRBJ2-7; a possible D gene is TRBD2 (6 bases). CDR3 length equals 18 residues. Trimming took 0 bases from V and 2 from J, leaving 20 bases between them. Germline CDR1 is WSHSY and CDR2 is SAAADI. CDR3 sequence: CASSESWRGGQRPYEQYF. The CDR3 DNA sequence: TGCGCCAGCAGTGAGTCGTGGCGGGGAGGCCAAAGACCCTACGAGCAGTACTTC.

This chain connects TRBV27 to TRBJ2-5; D not resolved. Trimming removed 4 bases at V and 11 bases at J, with 8 bases between. The CDR3 totals 10 residues. Looked up from germline, CDR1 is MNHEY and CDR2 is SMNVEV (reference sequence). CDR3: CASSSRKQYF. Here the CDR3 DNA reads TGTGCCAGCAGTTCGCGAAAGCAGTACTTC.

The rearrangement links TRBV6-1 to TRBJ1-1; D not certain. Trimming removed 6 bases at V and 4 bases at J, with 12 bases between. There are 13 residues in the CDR3. CDR1 and CDR2 (germline): MNHNS, SASEGT. CDR3 in amino acids: CASSRRRSTEAFF. The CDR3 nucleotides read TGTGCCAGCAGCCGGCGGAGGAGCACTGAAGCTTTCTTT.

This chain connects TRBV6-1 to TRBJ2-5; 8 nucleotides line up with TRBD2. This CDR3 comprises 19 residues. Per the germline V gene, CDR1 is MNHNS and CDR2 is SASEGT. The V segment lost 1 base and the J segment 5 bases; nucleotides outside the gene matches: 18. CDR3 sequence (DNA): TGTGCCAGCAGTGAAGTCGGGCGGGGGGCCAAACGGGCACAGGAGACCCAGTACTTC. Amino acid sequence: CASSEVGRGAKRAQETQYF.

V usage is TRBV29-1 and J usage is TRBJ2-1; 7 bases line up with TRBD2. CDR1 SQVTM and CDR2 ANQGSEA come from the germline V gene. The CDR3 loop spans 13 amino acids. After removal of 7 bases from V and 4 bases from J, the junction contained 7 bases not matched to a gene. CDR3 bases: TGCAGCGCTTCACCACTAGCGTACAATGAGCAGTTCTTC. Translating it yields CSASPLAYNEQFF.

The gene calls are TRBV5-6 and TRBJ1-2; 7 bases agree with TRBD1. CDR1 is SGHDT, CDR2 YYEEEE, per germline. This CDR3 contains 16 residues. V dropped 4 bases and J dropped 3; count of bases not matched to a gene: 12. DNA for the CDR3: TGTGCCAGCAGCCTTCCCCTGACCGACAGGGACTATGGCTACACCTTC. It translates to CASSLPLTDRDYGYTF.

This clone has more than one count but fewer than ten. This chain connects TRBV4-1 to TRBJ1-2; the D gene is possibly TRBD1 (6 bases). Per germline, CDR1 MGHRA and CDR2 YSYEKL. The CDR3 spans 15 residues. The V end lost 3 bases, the J end lost 4 bases, and 15 bases lay between the germline ends. CDR3 coding DNA: TGCGCCAGCAGCCATTTCTCTGGACAGCTCTATGGCTACACCTTC. This sequence encodes CASSHFSGQLYGYTF.

This clone was seen just once. The chain has TRBV5-5 and TRBJ2-7; 7 nucleotides align to TRBD1. Germline V gene lookup returns CDR1 SGHKS and CDR2 YYEKEE (reference sequence). The CDR3 is made up of 16 amino acids. Trimming removed 3 bases from V and 3 bases from J; junction bases left unmatched: 12. The CDR3 nucleotides are TGTGCCAGCAGCTCATTTAGGGTGGGACAGAGCTACGAGCAGTACTTC. This codes for CASSSFRVGQSYEQYF. The variable domain in full, with the rest retrieved from reference TRBV5-5 and TRBJ2-7, is DAGVTQSPTHLIKTRGQQVTLRCSPISGHKSVSWYQQVLGQGPQFIFQYYEKEERGRGNFPDRFSARQFPNYSSELNVNALLLGDSALYLCASSSFRVGQSYEQYFGPGTRLTVT.